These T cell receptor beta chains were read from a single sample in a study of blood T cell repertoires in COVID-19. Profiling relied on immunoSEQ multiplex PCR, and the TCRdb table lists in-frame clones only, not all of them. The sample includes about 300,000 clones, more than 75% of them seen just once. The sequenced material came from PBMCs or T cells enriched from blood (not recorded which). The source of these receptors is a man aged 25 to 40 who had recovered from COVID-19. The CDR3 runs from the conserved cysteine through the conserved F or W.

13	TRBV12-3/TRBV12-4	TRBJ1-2	CASSLGQYYGYTF
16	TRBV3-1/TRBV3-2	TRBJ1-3	CASSQIGGGSGNTIYF
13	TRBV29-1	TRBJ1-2	CSVEEWSRSGYTF
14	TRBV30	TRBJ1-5	CAWSKQGSNQPQHF
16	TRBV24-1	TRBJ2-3	CATSGRGRGGTDTQYF
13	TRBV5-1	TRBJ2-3	CASSSGGADTQYF
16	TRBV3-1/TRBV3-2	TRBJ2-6	CASRYGGSSGANVLTF
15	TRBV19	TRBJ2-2	CASSPSDRNTGELFF
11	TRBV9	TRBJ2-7	CASNRGSEQYF
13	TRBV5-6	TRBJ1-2	CASSSLSTHGYTF
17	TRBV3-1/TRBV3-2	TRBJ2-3	CASSQEFGESYTDTQYF
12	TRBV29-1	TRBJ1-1	CSGVGTNTEAFF
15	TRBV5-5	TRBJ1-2	CASSSWRQENYGYTF
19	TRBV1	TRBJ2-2	CTSSQGLTSGIRGTGELFF
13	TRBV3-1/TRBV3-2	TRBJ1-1	CASSPDRDTEAFF
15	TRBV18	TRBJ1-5	CASSAGTMGNQPQHF
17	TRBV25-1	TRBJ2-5	CASSAGASGALREAQYF
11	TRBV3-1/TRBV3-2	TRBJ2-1	CASSVSVEQFF
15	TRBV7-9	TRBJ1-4	CASSLLGAANEKLFF
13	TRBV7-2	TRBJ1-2	CASSLVAGGGYTF
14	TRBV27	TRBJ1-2	CASSPGDSNYGYTF
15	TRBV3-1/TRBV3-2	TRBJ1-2	CASSQDTGQAGSYTF
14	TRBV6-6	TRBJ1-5	CASRPWEFYQPQHF
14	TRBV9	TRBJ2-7	CASSVDSLSYEQYF
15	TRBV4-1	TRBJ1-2	CASSQVTGSGYGYTF
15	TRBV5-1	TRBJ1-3	CASSPGGGTGNTIYF
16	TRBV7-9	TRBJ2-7	CASSTARTGGSRVQYF
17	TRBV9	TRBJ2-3	CASSVLGGSTSTDTQYF
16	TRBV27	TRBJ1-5	CASSFRDRGSNQPQHF
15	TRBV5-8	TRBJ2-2	CASSPGQTNTGELFF
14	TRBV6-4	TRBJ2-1	CASSVAGGNNEQFF
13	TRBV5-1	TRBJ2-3	CASMAGLTDTQYF
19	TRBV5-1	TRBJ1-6	CASSLGSQRAGSYNSPLHF
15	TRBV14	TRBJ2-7	CASSQFRDRGNEQYF
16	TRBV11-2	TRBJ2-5	CASSLDRTGLGETQYF
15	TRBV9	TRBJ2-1	CASSPRTSGYNEQFF
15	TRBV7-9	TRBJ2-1	CASSLALSSDYEQFF
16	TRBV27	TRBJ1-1	CASSLFGASVNTEAFF
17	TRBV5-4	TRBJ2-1	CASRQGLAGGSYNEQFF
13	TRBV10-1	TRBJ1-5	CASSPDRNQPQHF
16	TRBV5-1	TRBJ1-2	CASSLALTGANYGYTF
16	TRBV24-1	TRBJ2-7	CATSDRRTSRTYEQYF
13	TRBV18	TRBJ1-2	CASSLQQGYGYTF
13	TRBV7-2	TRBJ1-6	CASSFDRNSPLHF
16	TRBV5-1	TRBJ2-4	CASSQNSQGAKNIQYF
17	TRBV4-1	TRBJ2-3	CASSQNPAGGATDTQYF
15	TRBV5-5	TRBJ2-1	CASSLAGLAYNEQFF